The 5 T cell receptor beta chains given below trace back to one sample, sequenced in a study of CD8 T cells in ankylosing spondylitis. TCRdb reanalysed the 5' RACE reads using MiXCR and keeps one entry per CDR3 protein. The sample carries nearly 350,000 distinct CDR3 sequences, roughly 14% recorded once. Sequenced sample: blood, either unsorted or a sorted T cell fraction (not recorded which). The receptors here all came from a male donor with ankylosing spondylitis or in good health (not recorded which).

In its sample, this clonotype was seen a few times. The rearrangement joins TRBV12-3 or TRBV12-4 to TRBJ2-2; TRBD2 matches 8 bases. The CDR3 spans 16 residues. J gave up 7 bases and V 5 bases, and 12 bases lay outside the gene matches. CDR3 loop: CASSPSSAGVSGELFF. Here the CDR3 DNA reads TGTGCCAGCAGTCCCTCCTCAGCGGGAGTGAGCGGGGAGCTGTTTTTT.

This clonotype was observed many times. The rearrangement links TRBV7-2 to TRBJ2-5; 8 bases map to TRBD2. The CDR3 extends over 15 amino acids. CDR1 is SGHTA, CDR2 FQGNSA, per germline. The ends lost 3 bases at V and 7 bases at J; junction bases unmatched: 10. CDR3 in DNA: TGTGCCAGCAGCTTTACTAGCGGCCCGGGACGGACCCAGTACTTC. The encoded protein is CASSFTSGPGRTQYF.

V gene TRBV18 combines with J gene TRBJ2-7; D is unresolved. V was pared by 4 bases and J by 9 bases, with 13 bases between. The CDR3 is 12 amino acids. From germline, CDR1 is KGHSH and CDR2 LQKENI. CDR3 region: CASSLEYPVQYF. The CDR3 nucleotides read TGTGCCAGCTCACTCGAATATCCGGTGCAGTACTTC.

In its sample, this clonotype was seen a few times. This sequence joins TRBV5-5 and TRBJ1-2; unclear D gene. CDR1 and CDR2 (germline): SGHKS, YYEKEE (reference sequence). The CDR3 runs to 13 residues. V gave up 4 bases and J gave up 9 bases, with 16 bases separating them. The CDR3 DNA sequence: TGTGCCAGCAGCCCCTCGGACGTCTGGAGCTACACCTTC. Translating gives CASSPSDVWSYTF.

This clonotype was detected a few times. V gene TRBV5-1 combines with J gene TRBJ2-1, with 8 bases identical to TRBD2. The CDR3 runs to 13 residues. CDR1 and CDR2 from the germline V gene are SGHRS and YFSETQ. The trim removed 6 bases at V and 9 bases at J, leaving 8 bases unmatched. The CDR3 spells CASKETSVSEQFF. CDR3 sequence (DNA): TGCGCCAGCAAGGAGACTAGCGTCAGTGAGCAGTTCTTC.